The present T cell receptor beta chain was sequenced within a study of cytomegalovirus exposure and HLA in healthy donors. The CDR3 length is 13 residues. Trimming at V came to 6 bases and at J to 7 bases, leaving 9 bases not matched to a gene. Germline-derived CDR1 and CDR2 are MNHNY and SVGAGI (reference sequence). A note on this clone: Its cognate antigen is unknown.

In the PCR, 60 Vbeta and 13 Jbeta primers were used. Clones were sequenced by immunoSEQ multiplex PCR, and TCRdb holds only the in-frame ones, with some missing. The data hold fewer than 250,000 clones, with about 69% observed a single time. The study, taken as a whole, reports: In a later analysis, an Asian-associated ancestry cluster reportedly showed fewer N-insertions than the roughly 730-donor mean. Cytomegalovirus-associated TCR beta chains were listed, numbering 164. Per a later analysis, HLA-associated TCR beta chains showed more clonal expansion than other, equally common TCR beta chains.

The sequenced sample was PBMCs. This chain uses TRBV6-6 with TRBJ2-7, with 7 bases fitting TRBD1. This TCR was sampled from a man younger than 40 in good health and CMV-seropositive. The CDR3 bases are TGTGCCAGCAGCCAGGGGGTTTTGAGGGAGCAGTACTTC. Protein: CASSQGVLREQYF.